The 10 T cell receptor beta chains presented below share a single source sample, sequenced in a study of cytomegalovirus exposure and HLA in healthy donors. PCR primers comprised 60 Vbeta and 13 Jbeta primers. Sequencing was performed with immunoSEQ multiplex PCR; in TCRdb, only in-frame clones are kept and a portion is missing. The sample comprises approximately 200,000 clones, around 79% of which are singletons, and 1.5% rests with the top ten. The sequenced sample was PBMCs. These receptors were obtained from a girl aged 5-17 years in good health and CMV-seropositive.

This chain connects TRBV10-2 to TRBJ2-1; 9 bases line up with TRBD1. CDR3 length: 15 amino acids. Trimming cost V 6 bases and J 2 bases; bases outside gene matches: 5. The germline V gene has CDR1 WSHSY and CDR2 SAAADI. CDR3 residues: CASSLDRGTYNEQFF. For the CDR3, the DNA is TGCGCCAGCAGCTTGGACAGGGGAACCTACAATGAGCAGTTCTTC.

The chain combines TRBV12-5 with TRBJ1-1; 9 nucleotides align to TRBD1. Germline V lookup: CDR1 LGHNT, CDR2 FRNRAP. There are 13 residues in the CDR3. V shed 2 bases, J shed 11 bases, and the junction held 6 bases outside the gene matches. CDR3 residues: CASGLIGTGMAFF. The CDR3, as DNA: TGTGCTAGTGGTTTGATCGGGACAGGGATGGCTTTCTTT.

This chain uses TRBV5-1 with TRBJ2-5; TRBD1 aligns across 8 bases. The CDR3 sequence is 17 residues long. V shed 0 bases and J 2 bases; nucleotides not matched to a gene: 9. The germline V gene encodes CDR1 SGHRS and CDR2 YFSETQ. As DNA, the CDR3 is TGCGCCAGCAGCTTGGCACCCGGGACAGGTTATCAAGAGACCCAGTACTTC. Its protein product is CASSLAPGTGYQETQYF.

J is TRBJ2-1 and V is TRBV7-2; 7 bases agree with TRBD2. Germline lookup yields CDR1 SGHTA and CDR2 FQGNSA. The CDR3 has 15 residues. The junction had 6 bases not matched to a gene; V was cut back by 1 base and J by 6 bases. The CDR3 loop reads CASSLGQGGRNEQFF. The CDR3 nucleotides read TGTGCCAGCAGCTTAGGTCAGGGAGGGCGCAATGAGCAGTTCTTC. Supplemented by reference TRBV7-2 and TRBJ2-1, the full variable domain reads GAGVSQSPSNKVTEKGKDVELRCDPISGHTALYWYRQSLGQGLEFLIYFQGNSAPDKSGLPSDRFSAERTGGSVSTLTIQRTQQEDSAVYLCASSLGQGGRNEQFFGPGTRLTVL.

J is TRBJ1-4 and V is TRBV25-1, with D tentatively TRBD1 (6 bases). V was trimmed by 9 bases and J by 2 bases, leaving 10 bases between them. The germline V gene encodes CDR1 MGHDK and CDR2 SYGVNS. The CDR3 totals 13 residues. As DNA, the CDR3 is TGTGCCAGTTACAGGGACACTAATGAAAAACTGTTTTTT. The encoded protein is CASYRDTNEKLFF.

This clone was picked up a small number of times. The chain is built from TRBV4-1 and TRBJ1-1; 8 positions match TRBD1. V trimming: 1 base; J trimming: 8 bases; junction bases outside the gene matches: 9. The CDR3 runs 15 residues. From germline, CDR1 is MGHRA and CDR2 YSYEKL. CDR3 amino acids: CASSQAGTGAGEAFF. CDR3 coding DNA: TGCGCCAGCAGCCAAGCCGGGACAGGCGCTGGGGAAGCTTTCTTT.

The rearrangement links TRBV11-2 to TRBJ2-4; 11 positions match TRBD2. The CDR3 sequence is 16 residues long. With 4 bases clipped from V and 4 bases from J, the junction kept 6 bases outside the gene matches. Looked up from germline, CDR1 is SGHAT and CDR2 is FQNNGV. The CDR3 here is CASSSLAGAGKNIQYF. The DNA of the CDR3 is TGTGCCAGCAGCTCACTAGCGGGGGCCGGTAAAAACATTCAGTACTTC.

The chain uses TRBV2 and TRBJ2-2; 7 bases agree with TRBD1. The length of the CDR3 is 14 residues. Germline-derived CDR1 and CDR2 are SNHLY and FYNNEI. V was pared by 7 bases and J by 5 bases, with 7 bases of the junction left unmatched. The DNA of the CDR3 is TGTGCCAGCAAGGACAGGACCAGGACCGGGGAGCTGTTTTTT. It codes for CASKDRTRTGELFF.

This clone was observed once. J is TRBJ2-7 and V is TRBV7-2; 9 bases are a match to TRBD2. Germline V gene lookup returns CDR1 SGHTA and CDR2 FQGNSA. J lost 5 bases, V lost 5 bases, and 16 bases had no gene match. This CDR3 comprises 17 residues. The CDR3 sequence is CASSPRGPLAGENEQYF. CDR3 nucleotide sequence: TGTGCCAGCAGCCCACGGGGACCACTAGCGGGCGAGAACGAGCAGTACTTC.

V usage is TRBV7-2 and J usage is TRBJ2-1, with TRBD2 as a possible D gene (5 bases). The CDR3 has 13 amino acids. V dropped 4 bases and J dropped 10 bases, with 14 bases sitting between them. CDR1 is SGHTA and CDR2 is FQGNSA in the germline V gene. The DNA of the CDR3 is TGTGCCAGCAGCTCGACCCCAGGACTCGAGCAGTTCTTC. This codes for CASSSTPGLEQFF. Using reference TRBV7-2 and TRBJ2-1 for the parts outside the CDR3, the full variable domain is GAGVSQSPSNKVTEKGKDVELRCDPISGHTALYWYRQSLGQGLEFLIYFQGNSAPDKSGLPSDRFSAERTGGSVSTLTIQRTQQEDSAVYLCASSSTPGLEQFFGPGTRLTVL.